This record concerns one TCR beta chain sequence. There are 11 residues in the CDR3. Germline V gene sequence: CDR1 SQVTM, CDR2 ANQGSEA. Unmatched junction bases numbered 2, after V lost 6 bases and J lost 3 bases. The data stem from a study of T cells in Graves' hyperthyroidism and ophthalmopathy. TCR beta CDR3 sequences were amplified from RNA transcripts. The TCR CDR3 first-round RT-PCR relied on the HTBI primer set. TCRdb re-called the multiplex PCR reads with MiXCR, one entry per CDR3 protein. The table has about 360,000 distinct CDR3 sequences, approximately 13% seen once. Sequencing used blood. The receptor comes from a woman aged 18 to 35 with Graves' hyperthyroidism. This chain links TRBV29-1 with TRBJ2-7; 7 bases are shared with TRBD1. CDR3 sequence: CSVGTVYEQYF. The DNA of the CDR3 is TGCAGCGTCGGGACAGTCTACGAGCAGTACTTC.